One sample yielded the 2 T cell receptor beta chains listed below, sequenced in a study of naive and memory T cell subsets. An equimolar mix of two oligonucleotides served as the beta constant-region primer for TRBC1 and TRBC2. Nested alpha and beta constant-region primers with the SP2 primer drove four PCR rounds on ligated cDNA. MiXCR, run by TCRdb on the UMI-ligation and nested PCR reads, gives a single entry per CDR3 protein. The profile shows around 110,000 distinct CDR3 sequences, over 30% of them singletons. The sequenced material came from central memory CD4+ T cells from blood. These receptors originate from a human donor in good health.

This clonotype was counted at least ten times. The V gene is TRBV7-9, the J gene TRBJ2-3, with 7 positions matching TRBD1. The CDR3 covers 14 residues. Unmatched junction bases numbered 8, after V lost 5 bases and J lost 6 bases. Germline CDR1 reads SEHNR; CDR2 reads FQNEAQ (reference sequence). The CDR3 reads CASSLVFRGDTQYF. CDR3 sequence (DNA): TGTGCCAGCAGCCTCGTCTTCAGGGGGGATACGCAGTATTTT.

This clonotype showed up just a few times. The gene calls are TRBV19 and TRBJ1-1; D gene unclear. Germline V gene sequence: CDR1 LNHDA, CDR2 SQIVND (reference sequence). The CDR3 totals 12 residues. V was trimmed by 6 bases and J by 0 bases, leaving 5 bases between them. The CDR3 sequence: CASRTMNTEAFF. The CDR3 DNA reads TGTGCCAGTAGGACAATGAACACTGAAGCTTTCTTT.